The present TCR beta chain was sequenced within a study of blood T cells in healthy people across ages. Turning to this clonotype: Its specificity is not known.

Germline V gene data show CDR1 as SGHAT and CDR2 as FQNNGV. This CDR3 comprises 14 residues. V was pared by 2 bases and J by 7 bases, with 4 bases of the junction left unmatched. Findings of the study overall: In long-lived donors, naive CD4+ cell counts and diversity exceeded those of aged donors.

Isolation yielded PBMCs, at least 7 million per sample, in every case. For the second PCR, which ran for about 6 to 11 cycles, a sample-barcoded 5' primer and a J-beta primer mix were used. With 12 random nucleotides, a template-switch adaptor tagged each individual cDNA molecule. Using its own MiXCR run on the 5' RACE reads, TCRdb lists one record per CDR3 protein. Here the sample spans more than 700,000 distinct CDR3 sequences, approximately 53% being singletons. The receptor comes from an elderly man in good health. Sequenced material: blood. J is TRBJ1-5 and V is TRBV11-2; 8 nucleotides agree with TRBD1. The CDR3 region is CASSLTGGGQPQHF. CDR3 in DNA: TGTGCCAGCAGCTTAACAGGGGGAGGGCAGCCCCAGCATTTT.